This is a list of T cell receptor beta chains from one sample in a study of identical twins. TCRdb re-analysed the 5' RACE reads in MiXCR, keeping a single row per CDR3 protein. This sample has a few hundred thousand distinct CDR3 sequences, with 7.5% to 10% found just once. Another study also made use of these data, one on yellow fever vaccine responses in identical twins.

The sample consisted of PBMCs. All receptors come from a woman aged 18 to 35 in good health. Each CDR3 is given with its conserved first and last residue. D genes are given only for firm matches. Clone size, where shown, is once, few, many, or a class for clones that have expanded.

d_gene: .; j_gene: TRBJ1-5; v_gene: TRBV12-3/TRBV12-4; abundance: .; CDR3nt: TGTGCCAGCGCATCCCGGGGGCGAAGATTTCAGCCCCAGCATTTT; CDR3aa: CASASRGRRFQPQHF
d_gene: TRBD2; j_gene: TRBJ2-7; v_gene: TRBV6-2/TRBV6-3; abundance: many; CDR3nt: TGTGCCAGCAGTTACTCGCCCATAGCGGGTCACTACGAGCAGTACTTC; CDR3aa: CASSYSPIAGHYEQYF
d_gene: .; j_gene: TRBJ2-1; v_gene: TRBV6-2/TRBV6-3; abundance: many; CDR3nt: TGTGCCAGCAGTTTGGTGCAGGGGGGCTACAATGAGCAGTTCTTC; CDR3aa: CASSLVQGGYNEQFF
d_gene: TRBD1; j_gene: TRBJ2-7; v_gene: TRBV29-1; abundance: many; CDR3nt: TGCAGCGTTGAAGGACAGGGGTTGCACGAGCAGTACTTC; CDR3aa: CSVEGQGLHEQYF
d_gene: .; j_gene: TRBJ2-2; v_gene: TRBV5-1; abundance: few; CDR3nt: TGCGCCAGCAGCCCTCTCGGGAACACCGGGGAGCTGTTTTTT; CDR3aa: CASSPLGNTGELFF
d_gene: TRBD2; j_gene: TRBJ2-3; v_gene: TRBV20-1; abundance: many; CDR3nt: TGCAGTGCTAGAGGGCCCCCCTCTAGCGGGGACACAGATACGCAGTATTTT; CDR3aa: CSARGPPSSGDTDTQYF
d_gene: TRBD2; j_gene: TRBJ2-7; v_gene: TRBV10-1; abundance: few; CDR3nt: TGCGCCAGCAGTAAACTAGCGGGAGGGCCTCAGTACTTC; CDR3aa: CASSKLAGGPQYF
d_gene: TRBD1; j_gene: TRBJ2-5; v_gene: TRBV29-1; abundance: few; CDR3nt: TGCAGCGCCGACGACCTCCAACAGGGGTGGGGAGAGACCCAGTACTTC; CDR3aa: CSADDLQQGWGETQYF
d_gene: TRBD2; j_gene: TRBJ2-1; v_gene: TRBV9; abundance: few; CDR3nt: TGTGCCAGCAGCGCCGGGACTAAAAAGGGCAATGAGCAGTTCTTC; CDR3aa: CASSAGTKKGNEQFF
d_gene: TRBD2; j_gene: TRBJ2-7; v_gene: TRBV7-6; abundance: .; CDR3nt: TGTGCCAGCAGCTTTTGGGGGGGCTACGAGCAGTACTTC; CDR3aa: CASSFWGGYEQYF
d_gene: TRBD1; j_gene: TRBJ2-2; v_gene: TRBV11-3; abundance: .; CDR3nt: TGTGCCAGCAGCAGCCGGGACAGGGGGGGCCGGGAGCTGTTTTTT; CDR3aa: CASSSRDRGGRELFF
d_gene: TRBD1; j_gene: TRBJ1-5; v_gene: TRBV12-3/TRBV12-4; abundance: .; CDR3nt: TGTGCCAGCAGCGAACAGGGGTTAATCAATCAGCCCCAGCATTTT; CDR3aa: CASSEQGLINQPQHF
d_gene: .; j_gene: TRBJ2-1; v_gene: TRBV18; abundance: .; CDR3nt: TGTGCCAGCTCACCTTCCATTCTGGGGGCCGGGGGTGAGCAGTTCTTC; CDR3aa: CASSPSILGAGGEQFF
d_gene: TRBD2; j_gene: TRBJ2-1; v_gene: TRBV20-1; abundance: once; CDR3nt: TGCAGTGCTAGTCAGATAGCGGGACGTAACAATGAGCAGTTCTTC; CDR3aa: CSASQIAGRNNEQFF
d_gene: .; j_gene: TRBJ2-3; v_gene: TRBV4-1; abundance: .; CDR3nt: TGCGCCAGCAGCCAAGATGGGACCCGAGGTAGCACAGATACGCAGTATTTT; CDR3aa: CASSQDGTRGSTDTQYF
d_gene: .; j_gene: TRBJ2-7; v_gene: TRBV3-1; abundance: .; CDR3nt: TGTGCCAGCAGCCAAGGGGCTGGACTCCCCTCCGAGCAGTACTTC; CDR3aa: CASSQGAGLPSEQYF
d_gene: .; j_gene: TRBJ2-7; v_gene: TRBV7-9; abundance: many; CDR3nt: TGTGCCAGCAGCTTAGCGGGGGGACCTCTTGAGCAGTACTTC; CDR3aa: CASSLAGGPLEQYF
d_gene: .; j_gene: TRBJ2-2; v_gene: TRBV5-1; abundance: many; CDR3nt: TGCGCCAGCAGCTCCGTCCCGACAGGGAACACCGGGGAGCTGTTTTTT; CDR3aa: CASSSVPTGNTGELFF
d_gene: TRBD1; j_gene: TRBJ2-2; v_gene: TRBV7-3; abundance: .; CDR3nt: TGTGCCAGCAGCTTACAGGGGGCTATCGGGGAGCTGTTTTTT; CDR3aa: CASSLQGAIGELFF
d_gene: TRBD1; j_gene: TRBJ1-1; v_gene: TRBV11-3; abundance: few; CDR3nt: TGTGCCAGCAGCGAAAGGACAGGGCGGAACACTGAAGCTTTCTTT; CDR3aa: CASSERTGRNTEAFF
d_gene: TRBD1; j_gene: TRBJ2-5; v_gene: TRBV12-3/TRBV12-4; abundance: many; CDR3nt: TGTGCCAGCAGTACGGACAGGGGAGAGACCCAGTACTTC; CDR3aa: CASSTDRGETQYF
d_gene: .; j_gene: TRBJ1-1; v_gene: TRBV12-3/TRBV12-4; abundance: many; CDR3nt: TGTGCCAGCAGCCCGAAAAACCAAAAGGAAGGAACTGAAGCTTTCTTT; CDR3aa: CASSPKNQKEGTEAFF
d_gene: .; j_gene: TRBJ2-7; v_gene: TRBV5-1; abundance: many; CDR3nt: TGCGCCAGCAGCTCTACAACCTACGAGCAGTACTTC; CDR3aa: CASSSTTYEQYF
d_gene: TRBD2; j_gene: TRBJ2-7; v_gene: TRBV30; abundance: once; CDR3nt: TGTGCCTGCTACGGGGGGGAATCCTACGAGCAGTACTTC; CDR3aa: CACYGGESYEQYF
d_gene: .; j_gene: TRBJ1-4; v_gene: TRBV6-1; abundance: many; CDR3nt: TGTGCCAGCAGTCCCAGGCGCTCTAATGAAAAACTGTTTTTT; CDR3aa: CASSPRRSNEKLFF